Listed here are 6 T cell receptor beta chains from one sample, sequenced in a study of T cells in Graves' hyperthyroidism and ophthalmopathy. RNA transcripts yielded amplified TCR beta CDR3 regions. TCR CDR3 underwent first-round RT-PCR with the HTBI primer set. TCRdb ran MiXCR on the multiplex PCR reads and lists one entry per CDR3 protein. The sample includes roughly 400,000 distinct CDR3 sequences, 15% to 18% of them seen just once. Sequenced material: blood. The receptors come from a woman under 30 with Graves' hyperthyroidism that later progressed to Graves' ophthalmopathy.

This clonotype was seen at least ten times. The chain employs TRBV27 and TRBJ2-7; 11 bases align to TRBD2. The trim removed 4 bases at V and 6 bases at J, leaving 8 bases unmatched. Per the germline V gene, CDR1 is MNHEY and CDR2 is SMNVEV (reference sequence). The CDR3 is made up of 15 amino acids. The CDR3 nucleotides are TGTGCCAGCAGTTCAAGCCGACTAGCGGGATCCGAGCAGTACTTC. Its protein is CASSSSRLAGSEQYF.

This clonotype was seen ten or more times. The chain links TRBV20-1 to TRBJ2-6; tentatively, D is TRBD2 (7 bases). The CDR3 contains 15 residues. Germline lookup yields CDR1 DFQATT and CDR2 SNEGSKA (reference sequence). V dropped 3 bases and J dropped 4 bases, with 13 bases sitting between them. The CDR3 region is CSARGGGSGANVLTF. The CDR3 nucleotides read TGCAGTGCTAGGGGAGGGGGATCGGGGGCCAACGTCCTGACTTTC.

The chain combines TRBV6-1 with TRBJ2-5; D is perhaps TRBD1 (6 bases). The germline V and J ends were trimmed by 2 bases and 5 bases, with 21 bases remaining between them. Germline-derived CDR1 and CDR2 are MNHNS and SASEGT. The CDR3 runs to 17 residues. The CDR3 sequence: CASSEPLQGLSRETQYF. DNA of the CDR3: TGTGCCAGCAGTGAACCTCTTCAGGGGCTCTCCAGGGAGACCCAGTACTTC.

This clonotype was counted many times. The V gene is TRBV20-1, the J gene TRBJ2-7; D perhaps matches TRBD1 (5 bases). This CDR3 spans 20 amino acids. The V gene lost 0 bases and the J gene lost 2 bases, with 29 bases spanning the gap. Germline CDR1 and CDR2: DFQATT and SNEGSKA (reference sequence). The CDR3 DNA sequence: TGCAGTGCTAGAGATTTGGGGCGCTCAAGAAGGATTTCCTCACCCTACGAGCAGTACTTC. This encodes CSARDLGRSRRISSPYEQYF.

This clonotype was recorded many times. The rearrangement links TRBV20-1 to TRBJ2-3; 11 nucleotides agree with TRBD2. V lost 0 bases and J lost 3; bases outside the gene matches: 2. This CDR3 comprises 15 residues. The V gene's germline CDR1 is DFQATT and CDR2 SNEGSKA (reference sequence). Written as DNA, the CDR3 is TGCAGTGCTAGAGATACTAGCGGGAGAACAGATACGCAGTATTTT. As protein: CSARDTSGRTDTQYF.

Ten or more counts support this clonotype. V is TRBV7-9 and J is TRBJ2-5; 10 bases agree with TRBD1. Germline V gives CDR1 SEHNR, CDR2 FQNEAQ (reference sequence). The CDR3 extends over 20 amino acids. The trim removed 4 bases at V and 4 bases at J, leaving 21 bases unmatched. As DNA, the CDR3 is TGTGCCAGCAGCTCTCGCCCCTCCCTCGGACAGGGGGGGCACAGAGAGACCCAGTACTTC. This gives the protein CASSSRPSLGQGGHRETQYF.